This TCR beta chain was captured in a study of blood T cells in healthy people across ages. General study points: Changes seen in expanded clonotypes were possibly confounded by donor CMV status left unknown.

Of note for this clonotype: As yet, its antigen is unknown.

A second PCR, run for about 7 to 11 cycles, used a sample-barcoded 5' primer plus a J-beta primer mix. TCRdb passed the 5' RACE reads through MiXCR, listing each CDR3 protein once. The sample contains about 970,000 distinct CDR3 sequences, 45% to 60% of which appear only once. This receptor was obtained from a woman aged 55-75 years in good health. The sample comprised blood.

CDR3 amino acids: CASSPGDLRAFF. CDR3 nucleotide sequence: TGTGCCAGCAGCCCGGGGGACCTACGAGCTTTCTTT. V and J are TRBV11-2 and TRBJ1-1; a possible D gene is TRBD1 (5 bases). The CDR3 length is 12 residues. V lost 5 bases to trimming and J lost 10 bases, with 14 bases between them. CDR1 and CDR2 (germline): SGHAT, FQNNGV.